The rows below give T cell receptor beta chains drawn from one sample of a study of a mutant IDH1 vaccine in newly diagnosed glioma. Repertoires were generated with immunoSEQ multiplex PCR, while TCRdb's copy carries only in-frame clones and drops some. The sample consists of about 32,000 clones, around 77% of them appearing once. Their antigens are not known. Sequences were derived from PBMCs, sampled from a glioma patient whose treatment included an IDH1 peptide vaccine. The receptor set was obtained from a woman between 25 and 40 years old with glioma. Some clones in this sample may be carry-over from other donors' samples. Both conserved end residues are part of each CDR3. Each record gives: J gene, V gene, clone size, D gene, CDR3 protein, CDR3 DNA. A D gene is named only where the DNA matches it firmly. Not every row has a clone size; where given, it reads once, few, many or a size class.

>TRBJ1-5|TRBV11-2|.|.
CASSLEGGKSQPQHF
TGTGCCAGCAGCTTAGAAGGGGGGAAGAGTCAGCCCCAGCATTTT
>TRBJ2-7|TRBV6-1|.|.
CASIENRNAREQYF
TGTGCCAGCATTGAGAACAGGAACGCCCGCGAGCAGTACTTC
>TRBJ1-5|TRBV28|once|.
CASSLRRGGIAYQPQHF
TGTGCCAGCAGTTTACGGAGAGGGGGGATCGCGTACCAGCCCCAGCATTTT
>TRBJ2-1|TRBV13|.|.
CASSLQGSGEQFF
TGTGCCAGCAGCCTGCAAGGGTCGGGTGAGCAGTTCTTC
>TRBJ2-1|TRBV28|.|.
CASNPWGTEGEQFF
TGTGCCAGCAACCCTTGGGGAACAGAGGGTGAGCAGTTCTTC
>TRBJ2-7|TRBV2|.|.
CASSAMGRGEQYF
TGTGCCAGCAGTGCTATGGGACGCGGCGAGCAGTACTTC
>TRBJ1-1|TRBV19|.|TRBD1
CASSIMRYGTGGTEAFF
TGTGCCAGTAGTATAATGAGGTACGGGACAGGGGGCACTGAAGCTTTCTTT
>TRBJ1-1|TRBV18|few|.
CASSPVPPRTEAFF
TGTGCCAGCTCACCTGTGCCCCCGCGGACTGAAGCTTTCTTT
>TRBJ2-1|TRBV6-1|.|TRBD2
CATTSGRWNEQFF
TGTGCCACTACTAGCGGGAGGTGGAATGAGCAGTTCTTC
>TRBJ2-1|TRBV10-1|once|.
CASSEGSAEQFF
TGCGCCAGCAGTGAGGGATCCGCCGAGCAGTTCTTC
>TRBJ2-7|TRBV27|.|.
CASSLATGQFYEQYF
TGTGCCAGCAGTTTAGCAACTGGACAGTTCTACGAGCAGTACTTC